Here is one T cell receptor (beta chain) with its context. This sample was included in a study of blood T cell repertoires in COVID-19. Across the study: Samples of COVID-19 (acute and convalescent) were obtained from the United States, Italy and Spain. From T cells, B-cell-depleted T cells, or PBMCs came the material, which was cDNA or gDNA.

V was clipped by 2 bases and J by 4 bases, with 13 bases between them. Germline V gene lookup returns CDR1 MRHNA and CDR2 SNTAGT. The CDR3 has 15 residues. Original processing methods: Amplification from reference gene primers served as the basis for estimated nucleated cell counts. Generated by immunoSEQ multiplex PCR, the TCRdb table keeps only in-frame clones and is missing some. That table furnishes V, J and clone size, whereas the DNA furnished D and trimming. Of more than 150,000 clones listed, 86% are singletons. V gene TRBV6-4 combines with J gene TRBJ2-3, with D possibly matching TRBD1 (6 bases). The receptor's source is a man between 65 and 85 years old with active or convalescent COVID-19. The sample consisted of peripheral blood. The CDR3 protein is CASSDPSQGSDTQYF. In DNA, the CDR3 is TGTGCCAGCAGTGACCCCTCTCAGGGGTCAGATACGCAGTATTTT.